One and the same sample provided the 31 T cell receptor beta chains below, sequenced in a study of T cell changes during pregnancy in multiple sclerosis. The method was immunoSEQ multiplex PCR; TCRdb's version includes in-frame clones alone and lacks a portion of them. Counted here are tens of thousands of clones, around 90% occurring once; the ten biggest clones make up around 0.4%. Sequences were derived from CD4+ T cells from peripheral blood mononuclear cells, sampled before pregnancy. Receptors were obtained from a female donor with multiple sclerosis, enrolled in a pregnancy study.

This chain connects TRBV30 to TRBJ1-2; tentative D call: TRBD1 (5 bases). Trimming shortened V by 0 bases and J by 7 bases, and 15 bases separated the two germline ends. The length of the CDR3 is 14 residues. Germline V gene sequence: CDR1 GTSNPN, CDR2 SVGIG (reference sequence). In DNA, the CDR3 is TGTGCCTGGAGTGTACTGCAGGGTAGAAGTGGCTACACCTTC. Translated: CAWSVLQGRSGYTF.

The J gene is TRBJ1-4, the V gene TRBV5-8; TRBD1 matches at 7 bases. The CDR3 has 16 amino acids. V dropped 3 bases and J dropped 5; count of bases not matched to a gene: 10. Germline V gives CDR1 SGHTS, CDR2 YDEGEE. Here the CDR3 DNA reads TGTGCCAGCAGCTCGCACCCGGGACAGTTAAATGAAAAACTGTTTTTT. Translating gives CASSSHPGQLNEKLFF.

CDR3 sequence: CASSSNFNEQFF. DNA of the CDR3: TGTGCCAGCAGTTCTAATTTCAATGAGCAGTTCTTC. The chain recombines TRBV28 with TRBJ2-1; D remains unclear. CDR1 is MDHEN, CDR2 SYDVKM, per germline. Deletions cut 4 bases from V and 6 bases from J, with 7 bases between. The CDR3 is made up of 12 amino acids.

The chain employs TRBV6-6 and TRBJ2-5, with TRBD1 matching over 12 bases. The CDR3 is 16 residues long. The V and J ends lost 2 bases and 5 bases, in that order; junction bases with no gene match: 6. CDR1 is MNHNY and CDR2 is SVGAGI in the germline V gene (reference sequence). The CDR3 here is CASSYAGQGARETQYF. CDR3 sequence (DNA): TGTGCCAGCAGTTACGCGGGACAGGGGGCGCGTGAGACCCAGTACTTC.

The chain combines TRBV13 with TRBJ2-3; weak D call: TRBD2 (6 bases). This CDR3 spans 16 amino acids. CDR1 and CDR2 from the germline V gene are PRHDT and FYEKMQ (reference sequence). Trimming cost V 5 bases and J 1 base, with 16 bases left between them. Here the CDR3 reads CASSALSGSGTDTQYF. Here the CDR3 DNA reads TGTGCCAGCAGCGCCTTGAGCGGGTCGGGCACAGATACGCAGTATTTT.

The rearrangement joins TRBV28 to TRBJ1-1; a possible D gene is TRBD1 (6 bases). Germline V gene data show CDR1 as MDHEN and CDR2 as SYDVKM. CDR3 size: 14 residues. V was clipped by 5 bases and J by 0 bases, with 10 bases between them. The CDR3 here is CASSPGALNTEAFF. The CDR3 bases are TGTGCCAGCAGTCCAGGGGCGCTGAACACTGAAGCTTTCTTT.

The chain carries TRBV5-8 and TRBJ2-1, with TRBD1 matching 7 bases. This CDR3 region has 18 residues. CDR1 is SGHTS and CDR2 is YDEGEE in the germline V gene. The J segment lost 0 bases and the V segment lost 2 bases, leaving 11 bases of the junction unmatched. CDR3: CASSFRLWAGGSYNEQFF. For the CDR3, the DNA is TGTGCCAGCAGCTTCCGCCTCTGGGCAGGGGGCTCCTACAATGAGCAGTTCTTC. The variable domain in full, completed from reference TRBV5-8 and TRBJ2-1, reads EAGVTQSPTHLIKTRGQQATLRCSPISGHTSVYWYQQALGLGLQFLLWYDEGEERNRGNFPPRFSGRQFPNYSSELNVNALELEDSALYLCASSFRLWAGGSYNEQFFGPGTRLTVL.

The CDR3 DNA reads as TGTGCCAGCAGCGTTACGGGTAACAACGAGCAGTACTTC. Translation: CASSVTGNNEQYF. The V gene is TRBV7-8, the J gene TRBJ2-7; no clear D. Germline CDR1 and CDR2: SGHVS and FQNEAQ. This CDR3 has 13 residues. V lost 5 bases, J lost 5 bases, and 13 bases lay in between.

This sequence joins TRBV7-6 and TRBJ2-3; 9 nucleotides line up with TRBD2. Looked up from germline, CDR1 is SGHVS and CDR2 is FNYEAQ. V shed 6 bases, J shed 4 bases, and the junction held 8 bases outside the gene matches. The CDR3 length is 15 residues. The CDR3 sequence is CASSYALAGADTQYF. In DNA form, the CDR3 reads TGTGCCAGCAGTTACGCACTAGCGGGTGCAGATACGCAGTATTTT.

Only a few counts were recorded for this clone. Written as DNA, the CDR3 is TGTGCCAGCAGTTTACCCCAAGGACAGGGCCGGGGCTACACCTTC. Its translation: CASSLPQGQGRGYTF. This chain joins TRBV28 and TRBJ1-2; 8 bases are shared with TRBD1. This CDR3 has 15 residues. The V segment lost 2 bases and the J segment 8 bases; nucleotides outside the gene matches: 10. The germline V gene encodes CDR1 MDHEN and CDR2 SYDVKM.

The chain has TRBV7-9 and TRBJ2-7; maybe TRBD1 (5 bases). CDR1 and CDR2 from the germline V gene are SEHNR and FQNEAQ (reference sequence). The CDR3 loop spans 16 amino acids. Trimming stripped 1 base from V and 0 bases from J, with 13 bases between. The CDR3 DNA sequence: TGTGCCAGCAGCTTAGACAGCTTCGACAGCTCCTACGAGCAGTACTTC. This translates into CASSLDSFDSSYEQYF.

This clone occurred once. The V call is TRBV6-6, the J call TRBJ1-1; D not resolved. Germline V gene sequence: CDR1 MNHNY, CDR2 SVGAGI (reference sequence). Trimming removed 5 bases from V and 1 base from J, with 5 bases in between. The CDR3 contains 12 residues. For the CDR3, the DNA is TGTGCCAGCAGTACGGGGAACACTGAAGCTTTCTTT. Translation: CASSTGNTEAFF.

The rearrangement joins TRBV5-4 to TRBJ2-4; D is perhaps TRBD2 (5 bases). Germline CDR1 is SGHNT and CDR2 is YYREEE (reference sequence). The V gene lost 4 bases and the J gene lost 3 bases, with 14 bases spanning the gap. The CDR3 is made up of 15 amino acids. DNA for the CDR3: TGTGCCAGCAGCCCCGAGGGTGGGAGCAAAAACATTCAGTACTTC. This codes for CASSPEGGSKNIQYF.

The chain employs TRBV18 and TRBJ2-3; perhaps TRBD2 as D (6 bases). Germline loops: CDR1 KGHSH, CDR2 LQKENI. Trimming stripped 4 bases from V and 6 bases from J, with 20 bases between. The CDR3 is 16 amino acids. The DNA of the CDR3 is TGTGCCAGCTCACACACACCCGCGGGAAATACGGATACGCAGTATTTT. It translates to CASSHTPAGNTDTQYF.

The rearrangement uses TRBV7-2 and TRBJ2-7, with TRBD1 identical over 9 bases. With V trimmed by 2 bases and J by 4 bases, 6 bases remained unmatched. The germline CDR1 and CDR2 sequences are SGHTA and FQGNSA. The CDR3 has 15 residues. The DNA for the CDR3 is TGTGCCAGCAGCTTACCCCCGGGACAGGGATACGAGCAGTACTTC. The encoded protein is CASSLPPGQGYEQYF.

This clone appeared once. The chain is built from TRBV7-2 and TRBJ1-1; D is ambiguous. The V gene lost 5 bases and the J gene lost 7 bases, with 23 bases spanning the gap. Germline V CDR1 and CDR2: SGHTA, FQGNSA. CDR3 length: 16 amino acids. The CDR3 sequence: CASSPWAGRLAGEAFF. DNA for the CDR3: TGTGCCAGCAGCCCATGGGCGGGCCGTCTTGCGGGTGAAGCTTTCTTT.

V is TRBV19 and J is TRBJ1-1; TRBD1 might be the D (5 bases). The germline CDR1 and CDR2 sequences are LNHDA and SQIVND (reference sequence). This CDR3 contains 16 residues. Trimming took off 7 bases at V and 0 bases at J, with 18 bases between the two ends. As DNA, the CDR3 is TGTGCCAGTACCTTCCGGGGGGAGACAGTGAACACTGAAGCTTTCTTT. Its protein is CASTFRGETVNTEAFF.

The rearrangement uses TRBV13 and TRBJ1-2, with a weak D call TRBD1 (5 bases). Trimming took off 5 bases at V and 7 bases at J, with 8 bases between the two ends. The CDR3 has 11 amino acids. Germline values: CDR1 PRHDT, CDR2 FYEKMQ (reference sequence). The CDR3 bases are TGTGCCAGCAGCGGGGCACCTGGCTACACCTTC. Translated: CASSGAPGYTF.

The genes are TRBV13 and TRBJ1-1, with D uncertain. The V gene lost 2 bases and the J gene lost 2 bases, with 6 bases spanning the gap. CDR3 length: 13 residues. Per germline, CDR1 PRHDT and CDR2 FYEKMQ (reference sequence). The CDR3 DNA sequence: TGTGCCAGCAGCTTACTCGGTAACACTGAAGCTTTCTTT. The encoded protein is CASSLLGNTEAFF. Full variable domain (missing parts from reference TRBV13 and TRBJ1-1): AAGVIQSPRHLIKEKRETATLKCYPIPRHDTVYWYQQGPGQDPQFLISFYEKMQSDKGSIPDRFSAQQFSDYHSELNMSSLELGDSALYFCASSLLGNTEAFFGQGTRLTVV.

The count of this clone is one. DNA of the CDR3: TGTGCCAGCAGTGAAAGGCGGACAGTCCATAGCAATCAGCCCCAGCATTTT. Encoded protein: CASSERRTVHSNQPQHF. The chain has TRBV6-1 and TRBJ1-5; D might be TRBD1 (6 bases). The germline gives CDR1 MNHNS, CDR2 SASEGT. The CDR3 runs 17 residues. V was trimmed by 2 bases and J by 0 bases, leaving 14 bases between them.

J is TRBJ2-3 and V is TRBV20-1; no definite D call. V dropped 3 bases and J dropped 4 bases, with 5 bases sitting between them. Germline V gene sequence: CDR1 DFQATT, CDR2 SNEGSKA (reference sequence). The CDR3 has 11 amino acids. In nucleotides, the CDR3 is TGCAGTGCTAGTCCGGCAGATACGCAGTATTTT. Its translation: CSASPADTQYF.

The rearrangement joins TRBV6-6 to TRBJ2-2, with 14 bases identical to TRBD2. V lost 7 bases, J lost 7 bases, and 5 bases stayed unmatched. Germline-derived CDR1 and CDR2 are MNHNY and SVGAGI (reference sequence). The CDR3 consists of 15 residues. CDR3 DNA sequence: TGTGCCAGCATGGGACTAGCGGGAGTTGGCGGGGAGCTGTTTTTT. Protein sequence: CASMGLAGVGGELFF.

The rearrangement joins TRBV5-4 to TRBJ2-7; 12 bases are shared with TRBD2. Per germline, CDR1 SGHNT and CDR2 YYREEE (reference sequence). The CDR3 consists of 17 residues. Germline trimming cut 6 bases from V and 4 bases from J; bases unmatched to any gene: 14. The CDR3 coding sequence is TGTGCCAGCAACTTAGGGCCTAGCGGGAGGGCCGGGTACGAGCAGTACTTC. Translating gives CASNLGPSGRAGYEQYF.

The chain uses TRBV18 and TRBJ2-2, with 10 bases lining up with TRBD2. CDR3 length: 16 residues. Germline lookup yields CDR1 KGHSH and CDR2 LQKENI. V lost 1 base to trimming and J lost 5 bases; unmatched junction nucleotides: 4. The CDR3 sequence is CASSPRLAGATGELFF. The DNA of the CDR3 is TGTGCCAGCTCACCACGGCTAGCGGGAGCTACCGGGGAGCTGTTTTTT.

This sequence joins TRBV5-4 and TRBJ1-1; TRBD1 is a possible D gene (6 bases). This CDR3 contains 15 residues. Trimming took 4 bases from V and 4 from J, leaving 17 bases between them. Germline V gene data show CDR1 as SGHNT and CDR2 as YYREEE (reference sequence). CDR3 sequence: CASSQAGGQGTEAFF. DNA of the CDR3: TGTGCCAGCAGCCAAGCCGGGGGGCAGGGCACTGAAGCTTTCTTT.

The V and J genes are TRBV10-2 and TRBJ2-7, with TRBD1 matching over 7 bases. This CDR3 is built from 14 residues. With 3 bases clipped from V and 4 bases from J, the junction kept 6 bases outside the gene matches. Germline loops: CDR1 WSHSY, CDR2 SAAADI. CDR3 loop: CASSELTGVYEQYF. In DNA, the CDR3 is TGCGCCAGCAGTGAACTAACAGGGGTTTACGAGCAGTACTTC.

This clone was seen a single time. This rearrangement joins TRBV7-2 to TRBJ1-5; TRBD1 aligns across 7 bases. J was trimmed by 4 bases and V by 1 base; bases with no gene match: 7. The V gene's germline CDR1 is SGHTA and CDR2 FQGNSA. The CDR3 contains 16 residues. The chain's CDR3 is CASSLGQGWGNQPQHF. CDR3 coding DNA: TGTGCCAGCAGCTTAGGACAGGGCTGGGGAAATCAGCCCCAGCATTTT.

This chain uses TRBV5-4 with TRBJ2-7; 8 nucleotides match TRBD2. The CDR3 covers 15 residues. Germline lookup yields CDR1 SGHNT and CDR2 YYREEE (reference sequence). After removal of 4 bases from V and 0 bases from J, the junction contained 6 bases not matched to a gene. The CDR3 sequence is CASSPSSGFSYEQYF. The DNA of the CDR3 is TGTGCCAGCAGCCCCTCTAGCGGGTTCTCCTACGAGCAGTACTTC. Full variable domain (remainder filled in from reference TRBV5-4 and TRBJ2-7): ETGVTQSPTHLIKTRGQQVTLRCSSQSGHNTVSWYQQALGQGPQFIFQYYREEENGRGNFPPRFSGLQFPNYSSELNVNALELDDSALYLCASSPSSGFSYEQYFGPGTRLTVT.

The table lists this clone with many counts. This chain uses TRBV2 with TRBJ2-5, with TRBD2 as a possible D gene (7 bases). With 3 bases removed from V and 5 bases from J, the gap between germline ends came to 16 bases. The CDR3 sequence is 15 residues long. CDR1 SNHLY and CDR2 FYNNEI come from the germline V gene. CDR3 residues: CASSEVGGARETQYF. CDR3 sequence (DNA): TGTGCCAGCAGTGAGGTGGGGGGGGCGAGGGAGACCCAGTACTTC.

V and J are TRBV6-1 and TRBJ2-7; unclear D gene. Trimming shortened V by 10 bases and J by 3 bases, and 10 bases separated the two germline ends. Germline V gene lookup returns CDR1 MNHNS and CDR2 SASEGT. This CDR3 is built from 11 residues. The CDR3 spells CATGRYYEQYF. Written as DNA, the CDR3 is TGTGCCACCGGCAGGTACTACGAGCAGTACTTC.

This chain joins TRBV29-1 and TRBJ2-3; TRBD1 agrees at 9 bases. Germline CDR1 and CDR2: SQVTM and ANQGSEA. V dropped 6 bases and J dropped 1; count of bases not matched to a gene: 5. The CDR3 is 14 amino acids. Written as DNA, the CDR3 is TGCAGCGTGTTACAGGGGGCAGGCACAGATACGCAGTATTTT. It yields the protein CSVLQGAGTDTQYF.